The subject of this entry is one T cell receptor beta chain. The authors' processing: Amplification of reference gene primers provided the estimated nucleated cell counts. Assay used: immunoSEQ multiplex PCR; TCRdb lists only in-frame clones, some missing. V, J and clone size were drawn from that table, and D and trimming were deduced from the DNA. The data hold over 120,000 clones, with approximately 88% observed a single time. This record comes from a study of blood T cell repertoires in COVID-19. Study information: Both acute and convalescent COVID-19 samples were obtained from the United States, Italy and Spain.

Losses at the gene ends were 8 bases for V and 2 bases for J; bases not matched to a gene: 20. The CDR3 length is 18 residues. The germline CDR1 and CDR2 sequences are MDHEN and SYDVKM. V and J are TRBV28 and TRBJ2-7; 8 nucleotides align to TRBD1. The sequenced sample was peripheral blood. The clonotype was recovered from a woman aged 50 to 60 with acute or convalescent COVID-19. For the CDR3, the DNA is TGTGCCAGCCATGGGGGTGCAGGGGGCGCGATACCCGCCTACGAGCAGTACTTC. Its translation is CASHGGAGGAIPAYEQYF.